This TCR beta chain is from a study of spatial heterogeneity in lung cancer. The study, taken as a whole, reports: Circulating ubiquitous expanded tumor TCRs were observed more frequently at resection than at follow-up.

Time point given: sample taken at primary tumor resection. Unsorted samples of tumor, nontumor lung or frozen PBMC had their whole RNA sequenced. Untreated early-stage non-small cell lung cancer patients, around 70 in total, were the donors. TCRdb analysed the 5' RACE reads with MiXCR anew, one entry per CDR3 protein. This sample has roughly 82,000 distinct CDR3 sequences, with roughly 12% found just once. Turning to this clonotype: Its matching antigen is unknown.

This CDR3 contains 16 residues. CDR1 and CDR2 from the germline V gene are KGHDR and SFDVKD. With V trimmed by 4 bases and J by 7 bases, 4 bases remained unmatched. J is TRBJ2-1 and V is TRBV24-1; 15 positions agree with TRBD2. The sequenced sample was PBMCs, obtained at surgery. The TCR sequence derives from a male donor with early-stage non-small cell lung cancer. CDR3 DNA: TGTGCCACCAGTGACTCCGGGACTAGCGGGAGGAATGAGCAGTTCTTC. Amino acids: CATSDSGTSGRNEQFF.